This TCR beta chain was obtained from a study of T cells in Graves' hyperthyroidism and ophthalmopathy. Study-wide results and caveats: Model-based prediction identified ophthalmopathy a median about 6.8 months prior to its onset. The majority of expanded thyroid clonotypes above 0.001 also appeared in blood.

This clonotype was counted ten times or more. No antigen is known for it. No ophthalmopathy progression within 18 months constituted stable Graves' hyperthyroidism. Diagnoses used clinical symptoms, serum thyroxine and TRAb, thyroid ultrasound and orbital computed tomography. The CDR3 has 15 residues. Trimming removed 3 bases from V and 7 bases from J, with 16 bases in between. CDR1 and CDR2 from the germline V gene are SGHTA and FQGNSA. Amplification yielded TCR beta CDR3 regions, with RNA transcripts as the source. A set of HTBI primers served as the primers for a first-round RT-PCR of the TCR CDR3. TCRdb re-derived calls from the multiplex PCR reads in MiXCR, one entry per CDR3 protein. The table records approximately 500,000 distinct CDR3 sequences, about 45% of them present only once.

The chain uses TRBV7-2 and TRBJ1-5; D is perhaps TRBD1 (6 bases). Sequencing input: peripheral blood or thyroid tissue (not recorded which). This sequence was found in a woman under 30 with Graves' hyperthyroidism. CDR3 sequence (DNA): TGTGCCAGCAGCTTGGTTGAGGGGGGGTTGCAGCCCCAGCATTTT. Translating it yields CASSLVEGGLQPQHF.